This T cell receptor (beta chain) was identified in a study of blood T cell repertoires in COVID-19. CDR1 is SGHAT, CDR2 FQNNGV, per germline. The V gene lost 1 base and the J gene lost 1 base, with 7 bases spanning the gap. This CDR3 spans 14 amino acids. Here immunoSEQ multiplex PCR was the method, and the copy in TCRdb shows in-frame clones only, minus some. The table lists 70,000 to 100,000 clones, around 87% of them singletons. The V call is TRBV11-2, the J call TRBJ1-1; D is unclear. This receptor was obtained from a woman aged 80 or over with active or convalescent COVID-19. Sequenced material: peripheral blood. The CDR3 coding sequence is TGTGCCAGCAGCTTAGCCAAGCGGAACACTGAAGCTTTCTTT. Its translation: CASSLAKRNTEAFF.